What follows is one TCR beta chain and its context. Its antigen remains unknown. Sequencing of TCR beta was performed on blood CD8+ and CD4+ T cells. Negative magnetic isolation gave CD8+ and CD4+ cells; FACS enriched CD8+ TEMRA. The V gene lost 7 bases and the J gene lost 12 bases, with 16 bases spanning the gap. Germline V gene lookup returns CDR1 SEHNR and CDR2 FQNEAQ (reference sequence). The CDR3 has 13 residues. The data are from a study of CD8 T cells in Susac syndrome. Study-level findings and limits: The CD4+ T cell repertoires that were profiled in Susac syndrome showed no clonal expansion.

Random hexamers were used to reverse transcribe the RNA input (about 0.5 to 1 ug). Across 54 Vbeta and 13 Jbeta, immunoSEQ multiplex PCR amplified TCR beta CDR3. MiXCR, applied by TCRdb to the immunoSEQ multiplex PCR reads, yields one record per CDR3 protein. The sample records 130,000 to 150,000 distinct CDR3 sequences, more than 90% being singletons. The chain links TRBV7-9 to TRBJ2-6; D perhaps matches TRBD2 (5 bases). The receptor was isolated from a human donor with Susac syndrome. The specimen was CD4+ T cells from PBMCs. For the CDR3, the DNA is TGTGCCAGCACTACCGTCGGGAAAGGCGTCCTGACTTTC. Translating it yields CASTTVGKGVLTF.